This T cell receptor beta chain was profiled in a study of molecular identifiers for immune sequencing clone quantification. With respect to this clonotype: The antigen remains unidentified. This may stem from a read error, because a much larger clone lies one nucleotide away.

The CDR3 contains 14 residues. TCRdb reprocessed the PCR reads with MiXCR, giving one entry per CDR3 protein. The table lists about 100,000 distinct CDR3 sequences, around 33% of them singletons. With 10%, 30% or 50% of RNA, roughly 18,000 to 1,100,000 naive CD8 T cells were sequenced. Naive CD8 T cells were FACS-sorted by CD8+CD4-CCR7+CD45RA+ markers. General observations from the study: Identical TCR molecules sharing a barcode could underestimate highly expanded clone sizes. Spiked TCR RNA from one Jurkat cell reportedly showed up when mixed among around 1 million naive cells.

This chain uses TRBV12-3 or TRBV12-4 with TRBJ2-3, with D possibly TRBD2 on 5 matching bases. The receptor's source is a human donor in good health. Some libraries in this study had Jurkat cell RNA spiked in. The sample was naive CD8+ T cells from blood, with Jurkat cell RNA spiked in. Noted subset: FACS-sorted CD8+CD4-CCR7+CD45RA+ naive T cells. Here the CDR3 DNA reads TGTGCCGGCAGCTCCAGCGGAGGCGGCGATACGCAGTATTTT. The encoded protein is CAGSSSGGGDTQYF.